Presented here are 28 T cell receptor beta chains from one specimen sequenced in a study of CD8 T cells in Susac syndrome. Random hexamers were used to reverse transcribe about 0.5 to 1 ug of RNA. TCRdb reprocessed the immunoSEQ multiplex PCR reads via MiXCR and lists one record per CDR3 protein. The sample includes some 100,000 distinct CDR3 sequences, around 95% of them seen just once. Material: CD8+ T cells from PBMCs. The receptors stem from a human donor with Susac syndrome.

V is TRBV2 and J is TRBJ1-2; possibly TRBD1 for D (6 bases). The CDR3 has 14 amino acids. V dropped 2 bases and J dropped 0 bases, with 7 bases sitting between them. Germline values: CDR1 SNHLY, CDR2 FYNNEI. CDR3 sequence (DNA): TGTGCCAGCAGTGAATGGACAGCTAACTATGGCTACACCTTC. Translating it yields CASSEWTANYGYTF.

CDR3: CSVYTGSSYNEQFF. DNA of the CDR3: TGCAGCGTATATACGGGGTCTTCCTACAATGAGCAGTTCTTC. This chain joins TRBV29-1 and TRBJ2-1, with a possible D match to TRBD2 (5 bases). V lost 6 bases to trimming and J lost 1 base, with 13 bases between them. Germline lookup yields CDR1 SQVTM and CDR2 ANQGSEA. The CDR3 loop spans 14 amino acids.

The V call is TRBV29-1, the J call TRBJ2-3; 12 bases fit TRBD2. The V segment lost 5 bases and the J segment 2 bases; nucleotides outside the gene matches: 5. CDR1 is SQVTM, CDR2 ANQGSEA, per germline. This CDR3 region has 15 residues. The CDR3 is CSVHRLAGVTDTQYF. The CDR3 bases are TGCAGCGTTCACCGACTAGCGGGAGTCACAGATACGCAGTATTTT.

This chain connects TRBV4-1 to TRBJ2-4; 8 nucleotides align to TRBD2. The CDR3 has 16 residues. V lost 3 bases to trimming and J lost 1 base; unmatched junction nucleotides: 5. Germline-derived CDR1 and CDR2 are MGHRA and YSYEKL. CDR3 bases: TGCGCCAGCAGCCACCAACTAGCGGCCGCCAAAAACATTCAGTACTTC. Translated, it gives CASSHQLAAAKNIQYF.

V is TRBV6-5 and J is TRBJ2-7, with 13 bases identical to TRBD2. CDR3 length: 13 amino acids. Trimming removed 9 bases from V and 4 bases from J; junction bases left unmatched: 3. Germline V gives CDR1 MNHEY, CDR2 SVGAGI. For the CDR3, the DNA is TGTGCCAGTGGACTAGCGGGGGAGTACGAGCAGTACTTC. Encoded protein: CASGLAGEYEQYF.

The genes are TRBV12-3 or TRBV12-4 and TRBJ1-2; 8 bases map to TRBD1. V shed 7 bases, J shed 5 bases, and the junction held 9 bases outside the gene matches. This CDR3 spans 14 amino acids. The CDR3 sequence: CASTLGQEDYGYTF. CDR3 sequence (DNA): TGTGCCAGCACCTTGGGACAGGAAGATTATGGCTACACCTTC.

The genes are TRBV4-1 and TRBJ2-7, with a weak D call TRBD2 (5 bases). The germline CDR1 and CDR2 sequences are MGHRA and YSYEKL. Trimming took off 1 base at V and 6 bases at J, with 13 bases between the two ends. The CDR3 consists of 14 residues. CDR3: CASSQAGWAGEQYF. In DNA, the CDR3 is TGCGCCAGCAGCCAAGCTGGGTGGGCGGGCGAGCAGTACTTC.

The chain couples TRBV12-3 or TRBV12-4 to TRBJ2-7, with no clear D. Trimming took 5 bases from V and 6 from J, leaving 11 bases between them. This CDR3 comprises 12 residues. In nucleotides, the CDR3 is TGTGCCAGCAGTATGGCTCCGGGCGAGCAGTACTTC. It specifies CASSMAPGEQYF.

The V and J genes are TRBV29-1 and TRBJ1-2; D is unclear. V dropped 5 bases and J dropped 8 bases, with 18 bases sitting between them. The CDR3 extends over 13 amino acids. The germline gives CDR1 SQVTM, CDR2 ANQGSEA. The CDR3 DNA sequence: TGCAGCGTTTCCTCGTTGCAGGTGCTCGGCTACACCTTC. This sequence encodes CSVSSLQVLGYTF.

The chain links TRBV12-5 to TRBJ2-1; tentatively, D is TRBD1 (6 bases). Trimming took off 6 bases at V and 13 bases at J, with 16 bases between the two ends. Germline assignment: CDR1 LGHNT and CDR2 FRNRAP. The CDR3 loop spans 12 amino acids. CDR3: CASGQSGDKQFF. DNA of the CDR3: TGTGCTAGTGGCCAGTCCGGGGACAAACAGTTCTTC.

The rearrangement uses TRBV7-8 and TRBJ1-2; 7 nucleotides match TRBD1. Per the germline V gene, CDR1 is SGHVS and CDR2 is FQNEAQ. V was pared by 10 bases and J by 6 bases, with 2 bases of the junction left unmatched. This CDR3 comprises 10 residues. CDR3 in amino acids: CATGGNGYTF. The CDR3 nucleotides read TGTGCCACAGGGGGAAATGGCTACACCTTC.

The chain uses TRBV20-1 and TRBJ2-3, with TRBD2 matching 10 bases. CDR3 length: 17 residues. The V gene end was trimmed by 1 base and the J gene end by 3 bases; junction bases not matched to a gene: 10. Germline CDR1 reads DFQATT; CDR2 reads SNEGSKA (reference sequence). For the CDR3, the DNA is TGCAGTGCTAGAGGCTGGTTTTTAGCGGGGGGTACAGATACGCAGTATTTT. Protein: CSARGWFLAGGTDTQYF.

This clonotype was observed a few times. The chain has TRBV6-6 and TRBJ2-3; TRBD1 or TRBD2 may be the D gene (5 bases each). Germline V gene data show CDR1 as MNHNY and CDR2 as SVGAGI (reference sequence). The CDR3 consists of 15 residues. V was cut by 0 bases and J by 6 bases, with 13 bases left in between. For the CDR3, the DNA is TGTGCCAGCAGTTACTCGCGAGGGGAGAGGGATACGCAGTATTTT. Encoded protein: CASSYSRGERDTQYF.

The chain uses TRBV4-1 and TRBJ2-7, with 7 bases that match TRBD2. The CDR3 runs to 12 residues. Germline CDR1 is MGHRA and CDR2 is YSYEKL. The junction had 5 bases not matched to a gene; V was cut back by 8 bases and J by 4 bases. The CDR3 loop reads CASPRGVYEQYF. The CDR3 DNA follows: TGCGCCAGCCCCCGGGGGGTTTACGAGCAGTACTTC.

CDR3 in DNA: TGTGCCAGCAGCAGCGGAGGGGGGGAGACCCAGTACTTC. Its protein product is CASSSGGGETQYF. The chain carries TRBV12-3 or TRBV12-4 and TRBJ2-5; D could derive from TRBD1 or TRBD2 (6 bases each). The CDR3 contains 13 residues. Trimming removed 6 bases from V and 5 bases from J, with 13 bases in between.

J is TRBJ1-5 and V is TRBV20-1, with a weak D call TRBD1 (6 bases). This CDR3 is built from 15 residues. The V gene's germline CDR1 is DFQATT and CDR2 SNEGSKA (reference sequence). V was cut by 5 bases and J by 0 bases, with 14 bases left in between. As DNA, the CDR3 is TGCAGTGCTCTCCCAAGACAGGATAGCAATCAGCCCCAGCATTTT. It specifies CSALPRQDSNQPQHF.

J is TRBJ1-5 and V is TRBV9; unclear D gene. This CDR3 region has 13 residues. Looked up from germline, CDR1 is SGDLS and CDR2 is YYNGEE. The V and J ends lost 3 bases and 4 bases respectively, with 8 bases between them. The CDR3 protein is CASSANNNQPQHF. Written as DNA, the CDR3 is TGTGCCAGCAGCGCGAATAATAATCAGCCCCAGCATTTT.

The chain couples TRBV9 to TRBJ2-2; 9 bases fit TRBD1. This CDR3 contains 15 residues. J was trimmed by 6 bases and V by 3 bases; bases with no gene match: 6. The germline CDR1 and CDR2 sequences are SGDLS and YYNGEE. CDR3 bases: TGTGCCAGCAGCGACGGACAGGGGAGGTCCGGGGAGCTGTTTTTT. It yields the protein CASSDGQGRSGELFF.

The rearrangement uses TRBV27 and TRBJ2-1; 12 positions agree with TRBD2. The CDR3 consists of 14 residues. In germline, CDR1 is MNHEY, CDR2 SMNVEV (reference sequence). The V gene end was trimmed by 6 bases and the J gene end by 7 bases; junction bases not matched to a gene: 4. In DNA, the CDR3 is TGTGCCAGCAGGGACCTAGCGGGGGGGAATGAGCAGTTCTTC. This codes for CASRDLAGGNEQFF.

This rearrangement joins TRBV11-2 to TRBJ2-7; D is perhaps TRBD2 (5 bases). The CDR3 spans 14 residues. V shed 5 bases and J shed 2 bases, with 13 bases lying between them. CDR1 SGHAT and CDR2 FQNNGV come from the germline V gene. CDR3 in amino acids: CASSPKDFPYEQYF. As DNA, the CDR3 is TGTGCCAGCAGCCCTAAGGACTTTCCCTACGAGCAGTACTTC.

The rearrangement joins TRBV2 to TRBJ2-1; D is possibly TRBD1 (6 bases). V lost 7 bases and J lost 1, with 8 bases in between. Germline CDR1 SNHLY, CDR2 FYNNEI. There are 13 residues in the CDR3. CDR3 DNA sequence: TGTGCCAGCAAGGGGGATTCCTACAATGAGCAGTTCTTC. Translated: CASKGDSYNEQFF.

This clonotype was seen a handful of times. The rearrangement uses TRBV29-1 and TRBJ1-2; D unclear. The CDR3 length is 12 residues. The V end was cut by 2 bases, the J end by 2 bases, with 6 bases between. Germline V gene sequence: CDR1 SQVTM, CDR2 ANQGSEA. In DNA form, the CDR3 reads TGCAGCGTTGAATGGGAAAACTATGGCTACACCTTC. It is translated as CSVEWENYGYTF.

The chain recombines TRBV13 with TRBJ2-6; 9 positions match TRBD1. CDR1 PRHDT and CDR2 FYEKMQ come from the germline V gene (reference sequence). V shed 0 bases and J 3 bases; nucleotides not matched to a gene: 6. The CDR3 runs to 18 residues. Written as DNA, the CDR3 is TGTGCCAGCAGCTTAGGCCCGGGACAGGGCGGTGGGGCCAACGTCCTGACTTTC. Amino acids: CASSLGPGQGGGANVLTF.

The genes are TRBV12-5 and TRBJ2-1; D perhaps matches TRBD2 (6 bases). This CDR3 has 13 residues. The ends were cut back, 7 bases at V and 5 bases at J, with 12 bases in the middle. Germline V gene lookup returns CDR1 LGHNT and CDR2 FRNRAP. In DNA, the CDR3 is TGTGCTAGTGCGCCTAGCGCAAACAATGAGCAGTTCTTC. Translated, it gives CASAPSANNEQFF.

V is TRBV18 and J is TRBJ2-6; D is undetermined. The CDR3 has 15 amino acids. V shed 1 base and J shed 0 bases, with 4 bases lying between them. The germline V gene encodes CDR1 KGHSH and CDR2 LQKENI. In DNA, the CDR3 is TGTGCCAGCTCACCACGGGACTCTGGGGCCAACGTCCTGACTTTC. Protein: CASSPRDSGANVLTF. Based on the CDR3 plus reference TRBV18 and TRBJ2-6, the full variable domain is NAGVMQNPRHLVRRRGQEARLRCSPMKGHSHVYWYRQLPEEGLKFMVYLQKENIIDESGMPKERFSAEFPKEGPSILRIQQVVRGDSAAYFCASSPRDSGANVLTFGAGSRLTVL.

The chain couples TRBV18 to TRBJ2-1; TRBD2 matches 9 bases. Trimming cost V 0 bases and J 6 bases; bases outside gene matches: 6. The V gene's germline CDR1 is KGHSH and CDR2 LQKENI. The CDR3 spans 16 residues. The CDR3 sequence: CASSPPSSGGFNEQFF. In DNA form, the CDR3 reads TGTGCCAGCTCACCACCGAGTAGCGGGGGATTCAATGAGCAGTTCTTC.

This sequence joins TRBV5-6 and TRBJ2-7, with D uncertain. The V gene lost 0 bases and the J gene lost 0 bases, with 7 bases spanning the gap. Germline CDR1 reads SGHDT; CDR2 reads YYEEEE. The CDR3 is 14 residues long. The CDR3 loop is CASSLELNSYEQYF. The CDR3 DNA reads as TGTGCCAGCAGCTTGGAACTTAACTCCTACGAGCAGTACTTC. Combining the CDR3 with reference TRBV5-6 and TRBJ2-7 gives the whole variable domain DAGVTQSPTHLIKTRGQQVTLRCSPKSGHDTVSWYQQALGQGPQFIFQYYEEEERQRGNFPDRFSGHQFPNYSSELNVNALLLGDSALYLCASSLELNSYEQYFGPGTRLTVT.

The chain couples TRBV5-1 to TRBJ2-3, with D maybe TRBD1 (6 bases). Between the trimmed V and J ends, which lost 5 bases and 2 bases, there was a span of 12 bases. CDR1 SGHRS and CDR2 YFSETQ come from the germline V gene. This CDR3 has 14 amino acids. The CDR3 reads CASRQGFTTDTQYF. Here the CDR3 DNA reads TGCGCCAGCAGACAGGGCTTCACCACAGATACGCAGTATTTT.